The source of this TCR beta chain is a study of T cells in Graves' hyperthyroidism and ophthalmopathy. TCR beta CDR3 regions were amplified from RNA. HTBI primers were the set used in a first-round RT-PCR of the TCR CDR3. One entry per CDR3 protein results from TCRdb running MiXCR on the multiplex PCR reads. The sample has under 350,000 distinct CDR3 sequences; around 20% are singletons. This clonotype came up many times. Antigen: not known. Study-level findings and limits: Progression to ophthalmopathy was predicted a median of about six months early.

PBMCs were sourced from about 10 ml fresh peripheral blood. The sequenced material came from blood. The receptor comes from a woman aged 45-65 years with Graves' hyperthyroidism.

CDR3: CASSQVRGLGTDTQYF. CDR3 nucleotide sequence: TGTGCCAGCAGCCAAGTCCGGGGGCTCGGCACAGATACGCAGTATTTT. This rearrangement joins TRBV3-1 to TRBJ2-3, with D perhaps being TRBD1 or TRBD2 (6 bases each). CDR3 length equals 16 residues. Looked up from germline, CDR1 is LGHDT and CDR2 is YNNKEL (reference sequence). Trimming stripped 1 base from V and 1 base from J, with 12 bases between.